The 27 T cell receptor beta chains reported below all come from one sample, sequenced in a study of shared clonotypes between healthy human individuals. This table comes from immunoSEQ multiplex PCR, and its TCRdb copy is limited to in-frame clones, with some not included. The top ten clones hold 1.2% of a sample with about 1,900,000 clones, about 94% of them seen once. CD8 cells classed as naive were CD45RO-negative and positively selected for CCR7, excluding terminally differentiated effector memory CD45RA+ cells. Specimen: naive CD8+ T cells sorted from blood. Every receptor here comes from a man aged 18 to 29 in good health.

The DNA for the CDR3 is TGTGCCAGCAGCTTAGAGGGGCAGGGACTACACTACAATGAGCAGTTCTTC. Its translation: CASSLEGQGLHYNEQFF. The chain combines TRBV7-9 with TRBJ2-1; 7 bases are a match to TRBD2. Trimming took 1 base from V and 3 from J; bases not matched to a gene: 9. CDR3 size: 17 residues. CDR1 and CDR2 (germline): SEHNR, FQNEAQ (reference sequence).

This chain joins TRBV7-3 and TRBJ2-2; D is unclear. This CDR3 spans 12 amino acids. Trimming stripped 6 bases from V and 5 bases from J, with 7 bases between. CDR1 is SGHTA, CDR2 FQGTGA, per germline. The DNA for the CDR3 is TGTGCCAGCAGTACCGGGACCGGGGAGCTGTTTTTT. Amino acid sequence: CASSTGTGELFF. The full variable domain, with the rest looked up from reference TRBV7-3 and TRBJ2-2, is GAGVSQTPSNKVTEKGKYVELRCDPISGHTALYWYRQSLGQGPEFLIYFQGTGAADDSGLPNDRFFAVRPEGSVSTLKIQRTERGDSAVYLCASSTGTGELFFGEGSRLTVL.

The chain employs TRBV6-6 and TRBJ2-7; perhaps TRBD2 as D (6 bases). The V gene's germline CDR1 is MNHNY and CDR2 SVGAGI (reference sequence). V was clipped by 7 bases and J by 4 bases, with 17 bases between them. The CDR3 length is 14 residues. CDR3 DNA: TGTGCCAGCATCCCCACGTCGGGGGTTTACGAGCAGTACTTC. Residues: CASIPTSGVYEQYF.

The chain uses TRBV6-1 and TRBJ2-7; 9 bases map to TRBD2. The germline V gene encodes CDR1 MNHNS and CDR2 SASEGT. J was trimmed by 3 bases and V by 2 bases; bases with no gene match: 11. The CDR3 loop spans 17 amino acids. CDR3 residues: CASSESVGLAGHYEQYF. The CDR3 nucleotides read TGTGCCAGCAGTGAAAGTGTAGGGCTAGCGGGACACTACGAGCAGTACTTC.

This clone has just a few counts. The chain joins TRBV27 to TRBJ2-1; possible D gene TRBD2, 6 bases. The CDR3 runs to 15 residues. Germline V CDR1 and CDR2: MNHEY, SMNVEV (reference sequence). V was shortened by 7 bases and J by 6 bases, with 19 bases between the two germline ends. The CDR3 loop reads CASTVAAPTFNEQFF. The CDR3 DNA follows: TGTGCCAGCACCGTAGCGGCGCCCACTTTCAATGAGCAGTTCTTC.

V gene TRBV6-5 combines with J gene TRBJ2-6, with D possibly matching TRBD2 (5 bases). Germline CDR1 and CDR2: MNHEY and SVGAGI. The CDR3 contains 15 residues. V was shortened by 4 bases and J by 3 bases, with 10 bases between the two germline ends. The CDR3 loop reads CASSSAGVGANVLTF. The CDR3 nucleotides are TGTGCCAGCAGTTCCGCCGGGGTTGGGGCCAACGTCCTGACTTTC.

The CDR3 region has the DNA TGTGCCAGCCTACCCGTAGGGACAGGGTTTGGCTACACCTTC. It translates to CASLPVGTGFGYTF. This chain uses TRBV25-1 with TRBJ1-2; 9 bases line up with TRBD1. The germline V gene has CDR1 MGHDK and CDR2 SYGVNS. The CDR3 loop spans 14 amino acids. V lost 8 bases to trimming and J lost 7 bases; unmatched junction nucleotides: 11.

In regard to this clone: Other nucleotide sequences from this sample produce the same CDR3. For the CDR3, the DNA is TGTGCCAGTAGTCTCCAGGCAGCAGATACGCAGTATTTT. As protein: CASSLQAADTQYF. This sequence joins TRBV19 and TRBJ2-3; D ambiguous. The CDR3 consists of 13 residues. V shed 5 bases and J shed 4 bases, with 10 bases lying between them. CDR1 is LNHDA, CDR2 SQIVND, per germline (reference sequence).

The rearrangement links TRBV9 to TRBJ2-3; TRBD1 might be the D (6 bases). Trimming shortened V by 5 bases and J by 0 bases, and 7 bases separated the two germline ends. The germline V gene has CDR1 SGDLS and CDR2 YYNGEE. The CDR3 runs to 13 residues. The CDR3 is CASRGASTDTQYF. The CDR3 DNA is TGTGCCAGCAGGGGGGCTAGCACAGATACGCAGTATTTT.

This rearrangement joins TRBV5-6 to TRBJ1-2; possibly TRBD1 for D (5 bases). With 4 bases removed from V and 4 bases from J, the gap between germline ends came to 26 bases. CDR3 length equals 18 residues. The germline V gene has CDR1 SGHDT and CDR2 YYEEEE. CDR3 amino acids: CASSLAGQGPDISYGYTF. DNA of the CDR3: TGTGCCAGCAGCCTAGCGGGGCAGGGACCCGACATTAGCTATGGCTACACCTTC.

The gene calls are TRBV6-5 and TRBJ2-7; D call uncertain. In germline, CDR1 is MNHEY, CDR2 SVGAGI. The CDR3 is 12 amino acids. V lost 6 bases to trimming and J lost 2 bases, with 8 bases between them. CDR3 bases: TGTGCCAGCAGATCGTTAGCCTACGAGCAGTACTTC. This gives the protein CASRSLAYEQYF.

The chain uses TRBV19 and TRBJ2-2; tentatively, D is TRBD1 (5 bases). Trimming removed 5 bases from V and 1 base from J, with 14 bases in between. CDR3 length equals 16 residues. The V gene's germline CDR1 is LNHDA and CDR2 SQIVND (reference sequence). In nucleotides, the CDR3 is TGTGCCAGTAGTCCCCAAGTGGGGCAGAACACCGGGGAGCTGTTTTTT. It encodes CASSPQVGQNTGELFF.

The V and J genes are TRBV2 and TRBJ1-4; tentatively, D is TRBD1 (6 bases). The germline V and J ends were trimmed by 5 bases and 6 bases, with 13 bases remaining between them. The CDR3 runs to 14 residues. The germline gives CDR1 SNHLY, CDR2 FYNNEI. The CDR3 protein is CASSKGGPDEKLFF. The CDR3, as DNA: TGTGCCAGCAGTAAGGGGGGTCCGGATGAAAAACTGTTTTTT.

The V gene is TRBV7-6, the J gene TRBJ1-6; no clear D gene. Looked up from germline, CDR1 is SGHVS and CDR2 is FNYEAQ. The CDR3 extends over 16 amino acids. Trimming pared 0 bases from V and 5 bases from J, leaving 11 bases between. CDR3 protein: CASSLAALVNNSPLHF. CDR3 nucleotide sequence: TGTGCCAGCAGCTTAGCCGCGTTAGTGAATAATTCACCCCTCCACTTT.

The chain links TRBV2 to TRBJ2-7, with 10 bases identical to TRBD1. The CDR3 is 15 residues long. V shed 7 bases and J 0 bases; nucleotides not matched to a gene: 6. From germline, CDR1 is SNHLY and CDR2 FYNNEI. CDR3 in amino acids: CASKSDRGSSYEQYF. DNA of the CDR3: TGTGCCAGCAAGTCGGACAGGGGGTCCTCCTACGAGCAGTACTTC.

This chain links TRBV5-4 with TRBJ2-1; 9 bases map to TRBD2. CDR3 size: 16 residues. V lost 0 bases to trimming and J lost 2 bases; unmatched junction nucleotides: 3. CDR1 is SGHNT and CDR2 is YYREEE in the germline V gene (reference sequence). CDR3 sequence (DNA): TGTGCCAGCAGCTTGGAAGGCGGGGGGGCCTACAATGAGCAGTTCTTC. It specifies CASSLEGGGAYNEQFF.

The rearrangement joins TRBV4-3 to TRBJ2-7; 8 bases agree with TRBD1. V shed 4 bases and J 5 bases; nucleotides not matched to a gene: 10. Germline V CDR1 and CDR2: LGHNA, YSLEER. The CDR3 loop spans 15 amino acids. CDR3 protein: CASSRAQGAENEQYF. The CDR3 DNA sequence: TGCGCCAGCAGCCGAGCTCAGGGGGCTGAAAACGAGCAGTACTTC.

The chain carries TRBV19 and TRBJ1-5; 9 positions agree with TRBD1. The trim removed 7 bases at V and 5 bases at J, leaving 9 bases unmatched. Germline lookup yields CDR1 LNHDA and CDR2 SQIVND (reference sequence). The CDR3 has 15 amino acids. DNA of the CDR3: TGTGCCAGTAATCGGGACAGGGAGGGGGATCAGCCCCAGCATTTT. It is translated as CASNRDREGDQPQHF.

The V and J genes are TRBV5-6 and TRBJ1-2; tentative D call: TRBD1 (6 bases). The CDR3 has 12 residues. Trimming removed 0 bases at V and 6 bases at J, with 6 bases between. Germline V CDR1 and CDR2: SGHDT, YYEEEE. CDR3 region: CASSLEGDGYTF. CDR3 bases: TGTGCCAGCAGCTTGGAGGGGGATGGCTACACCTTC.

V and J are TRBV7-3 and TRBJ2-5; unclear D gene. The germline CDR1 and CDR2 sequences are SGHTA and FQGTGA. This CDR3 spans 15 amino acids. The V and J ends lost 2 bases and 4 bases respectively, with 14 bases between them. The CDR3 coding sequence is TGTGCCAGCAGCTTAGGCGGTCGGTGGGGAGAGACCCAGTACTTC. Its translation is CASSLGGRWGETQYF. Drawing the rest from reference TRBV7-3 and TRBJ2-5, the complete variable domain is GAGVSQTPSNKVTEKGKYVELRCDPISGHTALYWYRQSLGQGPEFLIYFQGTGAADDSGLPNDRFFAVRPEGSVSTLKIQRTERGDSAVYLCASSLGGRWGETQYFGPGTRLLVL.

This clone was detected once. CDR3 sequence reads: CASSLWEEGEGDIQYF. The CDR3 DNA reads TGTGCCAGCAGCTTATGGGAGGAGGGAGAGGGAGACATTCAGTACTTC. V gene TRBV11-2 combines with J gene TRBJ2-4, with D possibly TRBD2 on 6 matching bases. Trimming stripped 2 bases from V and 8 bases from J, with 19 bases between. CDR1 SGHAT and CDR2 FQNNGV come from the germline V gene. The CDR3 length is 16 residues. Full variable domain (outside the CDR3, taken from reference TRBV11-2 and TRBJ2-4): EAGVAQSPRYKIIEKRQSVAFWCNPISGHATLYWYQQILGQGPKLLIQFQNNGVVDDSQLPKDRFSAERLKGVDSTLKIQPAKLEDSAVYLCASSLWEEGEGDIQYFGAGTRLSVL.

The rearrangement links TRBV27 to TRBJ2-6, with D tentatively TRBD1 (5 bases). V was trimmed by 5 bases and J by 2 bases, leaving 19 bases between them. Germline CDR1 reads MNHEY; CDR2 reads SMNVEV (reference sequence). This CDR3 has 18 residues. CDR3 nucleotides: TGTGCCAGCAGTACAGAGACAGTTCCCCTTCCTGGGGCCAACGTCCTGACTTTC. Translating it yields CASSTETVPLPGANVLTF.

V and J are TRBV7-9 and TRBJ1-2; a weak D match, TRBD1 (5 bases). Germline-derived CDR1 and CDR2 are SEHNR and FQNEAQ (reference sequence). This CDR3 is built from 14 residues. V shed 1 base and J shed 4 bases, with 10 bases lying between them. The CDR3 bases are TGTGCCAGCAGCTTAGGAGGGGCCGCCTATGGCTACACCTTC. This translates into CASSLGGAAYGYTF.

The V call is TRBV27, the J call TRBJ1-1; TRBD1 might be the D (5 bases). The germline gives CDR1 MNHEY, CDR2 SMNVEV (reference sequence). This CDR3 is built from 14 residues. Trimming took 3 bases from V and 4 from J, leaving 12 bases between them. The CDR3 bases are TGTGCCAGCAGTTTTTCGCAGGGCAGCACTGAAGCTTTCTTT. Translating gives CASSFSQGSTEAFF.

Turning to this clone: The same CDR3 also results from other DNA sequences found in this sample. This chain connects TRBV27 to TRBJ2-7, with D possibly called TRBD1 or TRBD2 (7 bases each). Germline assignment: CDR1 MNHEY and CDR2 SMNVEV (reference sequence). The CDR3 consists of 13 residues. The V end lost 4 bases, the J end lost 3 bases, and 10 bases lay between the germline ends. CDR3 sequence (DNA): TGTGCCAGCAGTTCAGGGGGGGGCTACGAGCAGTACTTC. This codes for CASSSGGGYEQYF.

The rearrangement links TRBV5-5 to TRBJ2-2; D is possibly TRBD2 (5 bases). Germline loops: CDR1 SGHKS, CDR2 YYEKEE (reference sequence). Trimming left V 4 bases short and J 4 bases short, with 14 bases between. The length of the CDR3 is 15 residues. The CDR3 nucleotides are TGTGCCAGCAGCCCCTTCGACCGGGGCACCGGGGAGCTGTTTTTT. Translation: CASSPFDRGTGELFF. The variable domain in full, with the rest retrieved from reference TRBV5-5 and TRBJ2-2, is DAGVTQSPTHLIKTRGQQVTLRCSPISGHKSVSWYQQVLGQGPQFIFQYYEKEERGRGNFPDRFSARQFPNYSSELNVNALLLGDSALYLCASSPFDRGTGELFFGEGSRLTVL.

This chain connects TRBV6-1 to TRBJ2-2, with 10 positions matching TRBD1. Germline trimming cut 6 bases from V and 3 bases from J; bases unmatched to any gene: 4. The CDR3 covers 15 residues. Germline V CDR1 and CDR2: MNHNS, SASEGT. CDR3 sequence (DNA): TGTGCCAGCAGAGCGGGACAGGGGTACACCGGGGAGCTGTTTTTT. Translation: CASRAGQGYTGELFF.